These 22 T cell receptor beta chains came from one sample sequenced in a study of blood T cell repertoires in COVID-19. Produced via immunoSEQ multiplex PCR; TCRdb's table is partial and in-frame only. Seen here are some 120,000 clones, 65% to 90% observed once, and the top ten hold 9.5% to 13%. Material: peripheral blood. The receptors were gathered from a human donor in a cohort sampled during active COVID-19.

V gene TRBV19 combines with J gene TRBJ2-7; D is perhaps TRBD2 (5 bases). Trimming cost V 4 bases and J 0 bases, with 10 bases left between them. CDR3 length: 14 amino acids. The germline V gene encodes CDR1 LNHDA and CDR2 SQIVND (reference sequence). The CDR3 sequence is CASSKGGSSYEQYF. DNA for the CDR3: TGTGCCAGTAGTAAAGGAGGAAGCTCCTACGAGCAGTACTTC.

The V gene is TRBV5-1, the J gene TRBJ2-2; TRBD1 might be the D (7 bases). In germline, CDR1 is SGHRS, CDR2 YFSETQ. Trimming pared 4 bases from V and 4 bases from J, leaving 11 bases between. The CDR3 runs 14 residues. The CDR3, as DNA: TGCGCCAGCAGCGCGGGACAGTCCACCGGGGAGCTGTTTTTT. This sequence encodes CASSAGQSTGELFF. Drawing the rest from reference TRBV5-1 and TRBJ2-2, the complete variable domain is KAGVTQTPRYLIKTRGQQVTLSCSPISGHRSVSWYQQTPGQGLQFLFEYFSETQRNKGNFPGRFSGRQFSNSRSEMNVSTLELGDSALYLCASSAGQSTGELFFGEGSRLTVL.

The V gene is TRBV5-8, the J gene TRBJ1-6, with no clear D. Germline V lookup: CDR1 SGHTS, CDR2 YDEGEE. The CDR3 consists of 12 residues. Trimming shortened V by 3 bases and J by 9 bases, and 7 bases separated the two germline ends. The CDR3 is CASSSTGSPLHF. The CDR3 bases are TGTGCCAGCAGCTCGACTGGTTCACCCCTCCACTTT. Full variable domain (outside the CDR3, taken from reference TRBV5-8 and TRBJ1-6): EAGVTQSPTHLIKTRGQQATLRCSPISGHTSVYWYQQALGLGLQFLLWYDEGEERNRGNFPPRFSGRQFPNYSSELNVNALELEDSALYLCASSSTGSPLHFGNGTRLTVT.

V gene TRBV29-1 combines with J gene TRBJ2-7, with D perhaps matching TRBD1 (7 bases). CDR3 size: 14 residues. The V end was cut by 7 bases, the J end by 4 bases, with 20 bases between. Germline V gene data show CDR1 as SQVTM and CDR2 as ANQGSEA. The CDR3 DNA reads as TGCAGCGCGCGAGGGGGGACAGAAACTTACGAGCAGTACTTC. Its protein product is CSARGGTETYEQYF.

This chain connects TRBV7-8 to TRBJ1-5; no reliable D call. CDR1 is SGHVS and CDR2 is FQNEAQ in the germline V gene. Trimming stripped 2 bases from V and 7 bases from J, with 12 bases between. The CDR3 extends over 14 amino acids. Here the CDR3 reads CASSLRLERQPQHF. The CDR3 nucleotides read TGTGCCAGCAGCTTAAGGTTGGAGAGGCAGCCCCAGCATTTT.

V is TRBV5-6 and J is TRBJ2-2, with D unresolved. The CDR3 runs 13 residues. Trimming shortened V by 0 bases and J by 7 bases, and 7 bases separated the two germline ends. Germline V gene sequence: CDR1 SGHDT, CDR2 YYEEEE. DNA for the CDR3: TGTGCCAGCAGCTTGGTAGTAAGCGGGGAGCTGTTTTTT. Encoded protein: CASSLVVSGELFF.

The V and J genes are TRBV5-4 and TRBJ1-4; TRBD1 agrees at 7 bases. The CDR3 is made up of 15 amino acids. After removal of 0 bases from V and 6 bases from J, the junction contained 5 bases not matched to a gene. Germline loops: CDR1 SGHNT, CDR2 YYREEE (reference sequence). This CDR3 reads CASSLGGRGDEKLFF. CDR3 DNA sequence: TGTGCCAGCAGCTTGGGCGGCAGGGGGGATGAAAAACTGTTTTTT.

With respect to this clone: A junction end diverges from the germline sequence, so it may reflect a read error. The V call is TRBV6-5, the J call TRBJ2-7, with TRBD2 matching over 8 bases. From germline, CDR1 is MNHEY and CDR2 SVGAGI. The CDR3 covers 15 residues. The CDR3 is CASSYLAGLAYEQYF. The CDR3 DNA sequence: TGTGCCAGCAGCTACTTAGCGGGGCTTGCCTACGAGCAGTACTTC.

This sequence joins TRBV24-1 and TRBJ2-5, with 8 bases that match TRBD2. In germline, CDR1 is KGHDR, CDR2 SFDVKD. Trimming at V came to 5 bases and at J to 8 bases, leaving 15 bases not matched to a gene. The CDR3 length is 16 residues. The CDR3 coding sequence is TGTGCCACCAGTGCAGGCTCAGCGGGGGTTCCGGGTACCCAGTACTTC. As protein: CATSAGSAGVPGTQYF.

This clone was seen only a few times. This chain links TRBV29-1 with TRBJ2-6, with 9 positions matching TRBD1. The germline V gene has CDR1 SQVTM and CDR2 ANQGSEA. The CDR3 length is 16 residues. The J segment lost 0 bases and the V segment lost 6 bases, leaving 6 bases of the junction unmatched. The CDR3 loop reads CSVRGTGTSGANVLTF. The CDR3 nucleotides are TGCAGCGTGAGGGGGACAGGGACCTCTGGGGCCAACGTCCTGACTTTC.

The chain recombines TRBV3-1 (or the pseudogene TRBV3-2) with TRBJ1-6; a possible D gene is TRBD1 (6 bases). This CDR3 has 17 residues. Per germline, CDR1 LGHDT and CDR2 YNNKEL (reference sequence). V shed 6 bases and J shed 0 bases, with 15 bases lying between them. The DNA of the CDR3 is TGTGCCAGCAGGGGGGCCGGTTCGAGCTCCTATAATTCACCCCTCCACTTT. This translates into CASRGAGSSSYNSPLHF.

As DNA, the CDR3 is TGCGCCAGCAGTGAGTTTAGGGAGGGAAGGAGGTCACCCCTCCACTTT. Amino acids: CASSEFREGRRSPLHF. The V gene is TRBV10-1, the J gene TRBJ1-6; no clear D gene. This CDR3 contains 16 residues. CDR1 and CDR2 (germline): WNHNN, SYGVQD (reference sequence). V was cut by 1 base and J by 10 bases, with 17 bases left in between.

The chain has TRBV28 and TRBJ1-1, with unresolved D. The ends were cut back, 5 bases at V and 1 base at J, with 11 bases in the middle. This CDR3 region has 14 residues. Germline CDR1 and CDR2: MDHEN and SYDVKM. The CDR3 nucleotides read TGTGCCAGCAGTAAGGCTACGGGGAACACTGAAGCTTTCTTT. Amino acid sequence: CASSKATGNTEAFF. Variable domain in full (rest from reference TRBV28 and TRBJ1-1): DVKVTQSSRYLVKRTGEKVFLECVQDMDHENMFWYRQDPGLGLRLIYFSYDVKMKEKGDIPEGYSVSREKKERFSLILESASTNQTSMYLCASSKATGNTEAFFGQGTRLTVV.

This clone was counted only a few times. The V gene is TRBV6-1, the J gene TRBJ1-2; 9 bases are a match to TRBD1. Germline V gives CDR1 MNHNS, CDR2 SASEGT. Trimming at V came to 0 bases and at J to 4 bases, leaving 6 bases not matched to a gene. The CDR3 is made up of 16 amino acids. CDR3 sequence: CASSEARGTGSYGYTF. CDR3 DNA sequence: TGTGCCAGCAGTGAAGCACGCGGGACAGGGAGCTATGGCTACACCTTC.

The rearrangement joins TRBV7-6 to TRBJ2-1; the D gene is possibly TRBD1 (6 bases). Looked up from germline, CDR1 is SGHVS and CDR2 is FNYEAQ. The CDR3 has 17 residues. Trimming removed 0 bases from V and 0 bases from J, with 12 bases in between. The CDR3 loop reads CASSLAGTSSSYNEQFF. Written as DNA, the CDR3 is TGTGCCAGCAGCTTAGCTGGGACATCGTCCTCCTACAATGAGCAGTTCTTC. The full variable domain, its missing parts supplied by reference TRBV7-6 and TRBJ2-1, is GAGVSQSPRYKVTKRGQDVALRCDPISGHVSLYWYRQALGQGPEFLTYFNYEAQQDKSGLPNDRFSAERPEGSISTLTIQRTEQRDSAMYRCASSLAGTSSSYNEQFFGPGTRLTVL.

In DNA form, the CDR3 reads TGTGCCAGCACCTCGGACAGGCCTGGAAACACCATATATTTT. Translated: CASTSDRPGNTIYF. This rearrangement joins TRBV6-5 to TRBJ1-3; 7 bases align to TRBD1. Germline V gene sequence: CDR1 MNHEY, CDR2 SVGAGI. The CDR3 is made up of 14 amino acids. With 7 bases clipped from V and 2 bases from J, the junction kept 5 bases outside the gene matches.

The V gene is TRBV6-5, the J gene TRBJ1-1; D is ambiguous. CDR1 and CDR2 (germline): MNHEY, SVGAGI. This CDR3 has 16 amino acids. With 0 bases removed from V and 1 base from J, the gap between germline ends came to 12 bases. CDR3 sequence (DNA): TGTGCCAGCAGTTACTCCGGCGGGAGGGCGAACACTGAAGCTTTCTTT. It codes for CASSYSGGRANTEAFF.

V usage is TRBV28 and J usage is TRBJ1-4; D not resolved. Trimming left V 5 bases short and J 0 bases short, with 10 bases between. Per germline, CDR1 MDHEN and CDR2 SYDVKM. The CDR3 is made up of 15 amino acids. CDR3 loop: CASSESGATNEKLFF. The CDR3 nucleotides read TGTGCCAGCAGTGAATCTGGAGCAACTAATGAAAAACTGTTTTTT. Using reference TRBV28 and TRBJ1-4 for the parts outside the CDR3, the full variable domain is DVKVTQSSRYLVKRTGEKVFLECVQDMDHENMFWYRQDPGLGLRLIYFSYDVKMKEKGDIPEGYSVSREKKERFSLILESASTNQTSMYLCASSESGATNEKLFFGSGTQLSVL.

The chain joins TRBV5-1 to TRBJ1-1; maybe TRBD1 (5 bases). CDR1 is SGHRS, CDR2 YFSETQ, per germline. Trimming removed 2 bases from V and 1 base from J, with 12 bases in between. CDR3 size: 15 residues. CDR3 in amino acids: CASSLSGSPNTEAFF. In nucleotides, the CDR3 is TGCGCCAGCAGCTTATCAGGGTCTCCGAACACTGAAGCTTTCTTT. The whole variable domain, remainder taken from reference TRBV5-1 and TRBJ1-1, is KAGVTQTPRYLIKTRGQQVTLSCSPISGHRSVSWYQQTPGQGLQFLFEYFSETQRNKGNFPGRFSGRQFSNSRSEMNVSTLELGDSALYLCASSLSGSPNTEAFFGQGTRLTVV.

The chain joins TRBV5-1 to TRBJ1-2, with a tentative D call TRBD1 (6 bases). The germline gives CDR1 SGHRS, CDR2 YFSETQ. Between the trimmed V and J ends, which lost 4 bases and 0 bases, there was a span of 10 bases. The CDR3 contains 14 residues. CDR3 DNA sequence: TGCGCCAGCAGCGGGGGACAAGCTAACTATGGCTACACCTTC. Encoded protein: CASSGGQANYGYTF.

This chain links TRBV7-2 with TRBJ1-1, with D hard to call. Between the trimmed V and J ends, which lost 2 bases and 8 bases, there was a span of 12 bases. CDR1 is SGHTA and CDR2 is FQGNSA in the germline V gene. The CDR3 runs 13 residues. The CDR3 DNA sequence: TGTGCCAGCAGCTTATTCGGTTCCGGGGAAGCTTTCTTT. Translating gives CASSLFGSGEAFF.

The chain carries TRBV11-3 and TRBJ2-7; 10 bases are a match to TRBD1. Germline lookup yields CDR1 SGHNT and CDR2 YENEEA. V trimming: 5 bases; J trimming: 2 bases; junction bases outside the gene matches: 3. This CDR3 is built from 14 residues. CDR3 amino acids: CASSPGQGTYEQYF. CDR3 bases: TGTGCCAGCAGCCCGGGACAGGGGACCTACGAGCAGTACTTC.